One and the same sample provided the 4 T cell receptor beta chains below, sequenced in a study of T cell responses to AZD1222 COVID-19 vaccine. Assay: immunoSEQ multiplex PCR; the TCRdb copy retains only in-frame clones and omits some. The data show 150,000 to 250,000 clones, with 91% seen just once and 3% to 4% held by the top ten. The sequenced sample was peripheral blood, obtained 28 days after the second AZD1222 dose. The source of these receptors is an adult who received the AZD1222 COVID-19 vaccine.

The rearrangement links TRBV15 to TRBJ2-1, with D perhaps TRBD1 (6 bases). The V and J ends lost 2 bases and 5 bases respectively, with 16 bases between them. The CDR3 is made up of 16 amino acids. Germline assignment: CDR1 LNHNV and CDR2 YYDKDF (reference sequence). The CDR3 is CATSRIRTAGHNEQFF. The DNA of the CDR3 is TGTGCCACCAGCAGAATTAGGACAGCCGGCCACAATGAGCAGTTCTTC.

V gene TRBV7-8 combines with J gene TRBJ2-7, with 7 bases aligning to TRBD2. The CDR3 covers 15 residues. Per germline, CDR1 SGHVS and CDR2 FQNEAQ. The V gene end was trimmed by 4 bases and the J gene end by 7 bases; junction bases not matched to a gene: 13. The CDR3 sequence: CASSSTREGVGEQYF. The CDR3 bases are TGTGCCAGCAGCTCCACTAGGGAGGGAGTGGGGGAGCAGTACTTC.

The chain couples TRBV6-5 to TRBJ2-3, with TRBD1 as a possible D gene (6 bases). Germline assignment: CDR1 MNHEY and CDR2 SVGAGI. The CDR3 is 15 residues long. Trimming stripped 2 bases from V and 1 base from J, with 10 bases between. CDR3 coding DNA: TGTGCCAGCAGTTACGCGGCAGGGGGCACAGATACGCAGTATTTT. It yields the protein CASSYAAGGTDTQYF.

J is TRBJ2-1 and V is TRBV7-3, with D unresolved. The CDR3 contains 12 residues. Trimming left V 6 bases short and J 1 base short, with 4 bases between. CDR1 and CDR2 (germline): SGHTA, FQGTGA. The CDR3 region has the DNA TGTGCCAGCAGGTATTCCTACAATGAGCAGTTCTTC. Translated, it gives CASRYSYNEQFF.